The 23 T cell receptor beta chains reported below all come from one sample, sequenced in a study of blood T cell repertoires in COVID-19. Here immunoSEQ multiplex PCR was the method, and the copy in TCRdb shows in-frame clones only, minus some. The repertoire includes 150,000 to 200,000 clones, roughly 85% of them detected once, and roughly 28% sits in the top ten. Sequenced: peripheral blood. These receptors were taken from a woman in her seventies with acute or convalescent COVID-19.

The chain couples TRBV2 to TRBJ1-5; tentatively, D is TRBD1 (6 bases). The V gene lost 1 base and the J gene lost 7 bases, with 14 bases spanning the gap. The CDR3 is made up of 15 amino acids. Germline V gene sequence: CDR1 SNHLY, CDR2 FYNNEI. For the CDR3, the DNA is TGTGCCAGCAGTGAAGGGCCAGGGGCCGGCCAGCCCCAGCATTTT. Its protein product is CASSEGPGAGQPQHF.

The J gene is TRBJ2-7, the V gene TRBV5-1; D possibly corresponds to TRBD2 (6 bases). Trimming shortened V by 0 bases and J by 2 bases, and 12 bases separated the two germline ends. The CDR3 consists of 15 residues. The V gene's germline CDR1 is SGHRS and CDR2 YFSETQ. The CDR3 DNA follows: TGCGCCAGCAGCTTGGATGGGACTTCGGCCTACGAGCAGTACTTC. Translating gives CASSLDGTSAYEQYF.

V gene TRBV11-3 combines with J gene TRBJ2-1, with D possibly being TRBD1 (6 bases). Trimming removed 5 bases from V and 8 bases from J, with 10 bases in between. CDR3 length equals 12 residues. CDR1 and CDR2 from the germline V gene are SGHNT and YENEEA. The CDR3 region is CASSSGQYEQFF. CDR3 DNA: TGTGCCAGCAGCAGCGGACAGTATGAGCAGTTCTTC.

This chain uses TRBV7-8 with TRBJ1-3; the D gene is possibly TRBD1 (5 bases). The V end was cut by 5 bases, the J end by 2 bases, with 10 bases between. Per germline, CDR1 SGHVS and CDR2 FQNEAQ. CDR3 length: 14 residues. Here the CDR3 reads CASSGGNTGNTIYF. DNA of the CDR3: TGTGCCAGCAGCGGGGGGAATACTGGAAACACCATATATTTT. The complete variable domain, with remaining parts taken from reference TRBV7-8 and TRBJ1-3, reads GAGVSQSPRYKVAKRGQDVALRCDPISGHVSLFWYQQALGQGPEFLTYFQNEAQLDKSGLPSDRFFAERPEGSVSTLKIQRTQQEDSAVYLCASSGGNTGNTIYFGEGSWLTVV.

This rearrangement joins TRBV2 to TRBJ2-5; 7 nucleotides agree with TRBD2. There are 15 residues in the CDR3. The germline V gene encodes CDR1 SNHLY and CDR2 FYNNEI. V lost 5 bases and J lost 1; bases outside the gene matches: 7. In DNA, the CDR3 is TGTGCCAGCAGTCGGACTAGGAGCGGCCAAGAGACCCAGTACTTC. Its protein product is CASSRTRSGQETQYF. The full variable domain, rest sourced from reference TRBV2 and TRBJ2-5, is EPEVTQTPSHQVTQMGQEVILRCVPISNHLYFYWYRQILGQKVEFLVSFYNNEISEKSEIFDDQFSVERPDGSNFTLKIRSTKLEDSAMYFCASSRTRSGQETQYFGPGTRLLVL.

J is TRBJ2-5 and V is TRBV5-4, with D tentatively TRBD1 (6 bases). V was pared by 1 base and J by 1 base, with 8 bases between. Germline V CDR1 and CDR2: SGHNT, YYREEE (reference sequence). The CDR3 is 14 residues long. CDR3 protein: CASSLTGSQETQYF. CDR3 nucleotides: TGTGCCAGCAGCTTGACAGGGTCCCAAGAGACCCAGTACTTC.

The CDR3 DNA is TGCGCCAGCAGCCCCCAGGCCCCCGGGGGGCTCGAGGGATCTAACTATGGCTACACCTTC. Its translation is CASSPQAPGGLEGSNYGYTF. J is TRBJ1-2 and V is TRBV5-1; D may be TRBD1 (6 bases). CDR1 is SGHRS and CDR2 is YFSETQ in the germline V gene. Between the trimmed V and J ends, which lost 4 bases and 0 bases, there was a span of 28 bases. This CDR3 is 20 amino acids long.

This rearrangement joins TRBV6-6 to TRBJ2-7, with TRBD1 matching over 8 bases. V lost 8 bases and J lost 2; bases outside the gene matches: 8. The CDR3 spans 14 residues. Germline V gives CDR1 MNHNY, CDR2 SVGAGI (reference sequence). CDR3 in amino acids: CASGLGTGAYEQYF. The CDR3 bases are TGTGCCAGCGGCCTCGGGACAGGAGCCTACGAGCAGTACTTC.

The sample holds a few counts of this clone. The chain employs TRBV4-1 and TRBJ2-5; the match to TRBD2 covers 12 bases. Trimming took 6 bases from V and 0 from J; bases not matched to a gene: 8. This CDR3 contains 17 residues. CDR1 and CDR2 from the germline V gene are MGHRA and YSYEKL. CDR3 sequence: CASRPGLAGPNQETQYF. As DNA, the CDR3 is TGCGCCAGCAGACCCGGACTAGCGGGACCGAACCAAGAGACCCAGTACTTC.

This clone has only one observation. This chain connects TRBV2 to TRBJ2-2; tentative D call: TRBD1 (6 bases). CDR1 is SNHLY and CDR2 is FYNNEI in the germline V gene. V was clipped by 3 bases and J by 5 bases, with 10 bases between them. There are 14 residues in the CDR3. The CDR3 here is CASSEGQTTGELFF. The CDR3, as DNA: TGTGCCAGCAGTGAGGGACAAACAACCGGGGAGCTGTTTTTT.

CDR3 DNA sequence: TGTGCCAGCAGGAGGGAGGTGAACACTGAAGCTTTCTTT. Protein: CASRREVNTEAFF. The gene calls are TRBV6-5 and TRBJ1-1; D is unclear. The CDR3 extends over 13 amino acids. The germline CDR1 and CDR2 sequences are MNHEY and SVGAGI. V was shortened by 6 bases and J by 0 bases, with 8 bases between the two germline ends.

The chain joins TRBV3-1 (or the pseudogene TRBV3-2) to TRBJ1-1, with 10 bases identical to TRBD1. V gave up 4 bases and J gave up 4 bases; unmatched junction bases: 3. Germline CDR1 is LGHDT and CDR2 is YNNKEL (reference sequence). The length of the CDR3 is 14 residues. Here the CDR3 DNA reads TGTGCCAGCAGCCCCCGGACAGGGGGCACTGAAGCTTTCTTT. This codes for CASSPRTGGTEAFF.

J is TRBJ2-7 and V is TRBV5-3, with D uncertain. TRBV5-3 falls under the ORF class, with uncertain function. The CDR3 is made up of 13 amino acids. V gave up 0 bases and J gave up 3 bases, with 7 bases separating them. CDR3 bases: TGTGCCAGAAGCTTGGGACACCACTACGAGCAGTACTTC. Its translation: CARSLGHHYEQYF.

The chain combines TRBV6-6 with TRBJ1-4; D remains ambiguous. Germline CDR1 is MNHNY and CDR2 is SVGAGI (reference sequence). The CDR3 covers 15 residues. Trimming took off 0 bases at V and 7 bases at J, with 12 bases between the two ends. CDR3 protein: CASSYSFGVGEKLFF. Here the CDR3 DNA reads TGTGCCAGCAGTTACTCTTTCGGGGTTGGTGAAAAACTGTTTTTT.

The gene calls are TRBV18 and TRBJ2-5, with 8 positions matching TRBD2. The CDR3 is 15 residues long. Unmatched junction bases numbered 9, after V lost 4 bases and J lost 5 bases. CDR1 is KGHSH, CDR2 LQKENI, per germline. CDR3 sequence (DNA): TGTGCCAGCTCACTTGGAGCGGGGGAGTGGGAGACCCAGTACTTC. Protein sequence: CASSLGAGEWETQYF.

The J gene is TRBJ2-3, the V gene TRBV24-1; no clear D gene. The CDR3 contains 13 residues. V was clipped by 9 bases and J by 0 bases, with 9 bases between them. The germline V gene has CDR1 KGHDR and CDR2 SFDVKD. As DNA, the CDR3 is TGTGCCACCTCTGGCGGCAGCACAGATACGCAGTATTTT. Protein sequence: CATSGGSTDTQYF.

The DNA of the CDR3 is TGTGCCAGCAGCTTGGGACAGGGGTGGACTCAAGAGACCCAGTACTTC. Residues: CASSLGQGWTQETQYF. The V and J genes are TRBV5-6 and TRBJ2-5; 8 nucleotides agree with TRBD1. Germline-derived CDR1 and CDR2 are SGHDT and YYEEEE. The trim removed 0 bases at V and 2 bases at J, leaving 6 bases unmatched. The CDR3 loop spans 16 amino acids.

The CDR3 DNA is TGTGCCAGCAGCATTGGGCTAGCCCGCGAGCAGTACTTC. This codes for CASSIGLAREQYF. V usage is TRBV3-1 (or the pseudogene TRBV3-2) and J usage is TRBJ2-7, with D perhaps TRBD2 (5 bases). Trimming left V 5 bases short and J 6 bases short, with 14 bases between. The CDR3 consists of 13 residues. Germline V gives CDR1 LGHDT, CDR2 YNNKEL (reference sequence).

V and J are TRBV4-2 and TRBJ2-3, with TRBD2 as a possible D gene (5 bases). Trimming pared 4 bases from V and 3 bases from J, leaving 11 bases between. This CDR3 is 14 amino acids long. CDR1 is LGHNA, CDR2 YNFKEQ, per germline. CDR3 in DNA: TGTGCCAGCAGCCTGGGTCGGGGAACAGATACGCAGTATTTT. Amino acid sequence: CASSLGRGTDTQYF.

The rearrangement joins TRBV5-8 to TRBJ1-5; the match to TRBD1 covers 9 bases. Trimming took 2 bases from V and 13 from J; bases not matched to a gene: 4. This CDR3 contains 12 residues. Germline CDR1 is SGHTS and CDR2 is YDEGEE. The chain's CDR3 is CASSLFGTGQHF. The CDR3 nucleotides read TGTGCCAGCAGCTTATTCGGGACAGGGCAGCATTTT. The entire variable domain, with the rest obtained from reference TRBV5-8 and TRBJ1-5, is as follows: EAGVTQSPTHLIKTRGQQATLRCSPISGHTSVYWYQQALGLGLQFLLWYDEGEERNRGNFPPRFSGRQFPNYSSELNVNALELEDSALYLCASSLFGTGQHFGDGTRLSIL.

This rearrangement joins TRBV12-3 or TRBV12-4 to TRBJ1-3; D unclear. The V and J ends lost 4 bases and 2 bases respectively, with 3 bases between them. This CDR3 has 12 amino acids. The CDR3 is CASSSTGNTIYF. In DNA form, the CDR3 reads TGTGCCAGCAGTTCAACTGGAAACACCATATATTTT.

The gene calls are TRBV30 and TRBJ2-7, with D tentatively TRBD1 (6 bases). The ends were cut back, 0 bases at V and 1 base at J, with 7 bases in the middle. The CDR3 has 13 amino acids. Germline V gene sequence: CDR1 GTSNPN, CDR2 SVGIG (reference sequence). This CDR3 is CAWSVDRSYEQYF. The CDR3 nucleotides read TGTGCCTGGAGTGTAGACAGGTCCTACGAGCAGTACTTC.

The gene calls are TRBV5-1 and TRBJ2-7; 11 bases align to TRBD1. The ends lost 0 bases at V and 3 bases at J; junction bases unmatched: 2. The CDR3 loop spans 15 amino acids. Germline V CDR1 and CDR2: SGHRS, YFSETQ. CDR3 DNA sequence: TGCGCCAGCAGCTTGGAGGGGACAGGGGGCTACGAGCAGTACTTC. The encoded protein is CASSLEGTGGYEQYF.